This T cell receptor beta chain was sequenced for a study of blood T cells in healthy people across ages. In the study overall: Using template switching, researchers captured about one barcoded beta molecule for each two T cells.

For the second PCR, which ran for about 7 to 11 cycles, a sample-barcoded 5' primer and a J-beta primer mix were used. TCRdb itself ran the 5' RACE reads through MiXCR, one entry per CDR3 protein. The table lists around 970,000 distinct CDR3 sequences, 45% to 60% of them singletons. With 4 bases clipped from V and 2 bases from J, the junction kept 5 bases outside the gene matches. Germline CDR1 LGHDT, CDR2 YNNKEL (reference sequence). The CDR3 totals 14 residues. About 10 milliliters of peripheral blood were drawn from each donor into EDTA-treated tubes. Samples each yielded at least 5 micrograms of total RNA.

The source is a woman aged 55-70 years in good health. The chain links TRBV3-1 to TRBJ2-7, with TRBD1 matching 7 bases. The sequenced sample consisted of blood. As DNA, the CDR3 is TGTGCCAGCAGCCGGACAGGTTCTCCCTACGAGCAGTACTTC. Protein product: CASSRTGSPYEQYF.